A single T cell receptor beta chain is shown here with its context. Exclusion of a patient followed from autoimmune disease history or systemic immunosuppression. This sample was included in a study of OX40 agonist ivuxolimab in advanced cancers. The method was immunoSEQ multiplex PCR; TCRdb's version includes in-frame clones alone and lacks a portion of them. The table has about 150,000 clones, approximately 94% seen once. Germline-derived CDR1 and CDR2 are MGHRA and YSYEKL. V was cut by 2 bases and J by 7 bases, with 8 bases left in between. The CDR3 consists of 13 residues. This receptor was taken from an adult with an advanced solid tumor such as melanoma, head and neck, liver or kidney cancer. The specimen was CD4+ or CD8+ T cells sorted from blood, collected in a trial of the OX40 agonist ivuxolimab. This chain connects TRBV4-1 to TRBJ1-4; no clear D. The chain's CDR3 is CASSQLVVEKLFF. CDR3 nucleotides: TGCGCCAGCAGCCAATTGGTGGTTGAAAAACTGTTTTTT.